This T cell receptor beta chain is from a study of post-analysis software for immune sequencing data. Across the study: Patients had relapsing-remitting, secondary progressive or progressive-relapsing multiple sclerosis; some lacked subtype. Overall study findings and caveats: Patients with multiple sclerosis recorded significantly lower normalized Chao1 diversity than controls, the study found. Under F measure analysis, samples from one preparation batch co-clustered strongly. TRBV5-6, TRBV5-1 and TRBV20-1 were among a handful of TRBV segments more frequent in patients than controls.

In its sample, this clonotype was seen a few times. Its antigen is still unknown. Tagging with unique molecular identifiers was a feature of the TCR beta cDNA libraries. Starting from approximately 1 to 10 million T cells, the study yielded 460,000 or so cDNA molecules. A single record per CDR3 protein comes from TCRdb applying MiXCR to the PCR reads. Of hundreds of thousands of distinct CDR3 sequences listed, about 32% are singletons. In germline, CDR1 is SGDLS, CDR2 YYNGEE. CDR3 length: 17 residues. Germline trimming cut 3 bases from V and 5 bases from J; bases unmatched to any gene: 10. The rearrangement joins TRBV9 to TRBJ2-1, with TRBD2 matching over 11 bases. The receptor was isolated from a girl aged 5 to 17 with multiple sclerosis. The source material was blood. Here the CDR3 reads CASSELQGLAADNEQFF. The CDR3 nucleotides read TGTGCCAGCAGCGAACTTCAGGGACTAGCGGCCGACAATGAGCAGTTCTTC.